The 21 T cell receptor beta chains in this list originate from one sample, sequenced in a study of blood T cell repertoires in COVID-19. Only in-frame clones appear in the TCRdb table, and some are missing; sequencing was by immunoSEQ multiplex PCR. The sample carries 450,000 to 600,000 clones, about nine tenths recorded once. Sample: PBMCs or T cells enriched from blood (not recorded which). The receptors were gathered from a woman aged 18-29 years who had recovered from COVID-19.

The V and J genes are TRBV4-2 and TRBJ1-2; 10 positions agree with TRBD1. V lost 3 bases to trimming and J lost 4 bases; unmatched junction nucleotides: 11. This CDR3 comprises 17 residues. Germline V gives CDR1 LGHNA, CDR2 YNFKEQ. The CDR3 DNA follows: TGTGCCAGCAGCCACCCACCCGGGACAGGGGCCTTCTATGGCTACACCTTC. Translation gives CASSHPPGTGAFYGYTF.

This sequence joins TRBV10-1 and TRBJ2-1; 10 nucleotides line up with TRBD2. The CDR3 consists of 16 residues. CDR1 and CDR2 from the germline V gene are WNHNN and SYGVQD (reference sequence). The V segment lost 0 bases and the J segment 8 bases; nucleotides outside the gene matches: 7. The CDR3 spells CASSESAAGGQDEQFF. CDR3 sequence (DNA): TGCGCCAGCAGTGAGTCGGCAGCGGGGGGGCAAGATGAGCAGTTCTTC.

The rearrangement joins TRBV29-1 to TRBJ2-3; D call uncertain. The V and J ends lost 2 bases and 6 bases respectively, with 9 bases between them. Germline V CDR1 and CDR2: SQVTM, ANQGSEA. The CDR3 runs 12 residues. CDR3 in DNA: TGCAGCGTTGAATACTCGTTGGATACGCAGTATTTT. Protein: CSVEYSLDTQYF.

The rearrangement joins TRBV15 to TRBJ1-1; 7 nucleotides agree with TRBD1. Germline CDR1 and CDR2: LNHNV and YYDKDF (reference sequence). The length of the CDR3 is 17 residues. V gave up 5 bases and J gave up 0 bases; unmatched junction bases: 12. CDR3 residues: CATSSIAGGSMNTEAFF. CDR3 nucleotides: TGTGCCACCAGCTCAATAGCAGGGGGAAGCATGAACACTGAAGCTTTCTTT.

This clone turned up a few times. The genes are TRBV7-8 and TRBJ1-4; TRBD1 matches at 8 bases. Trimming cost V 5 bases and J 8 bases; bases outside gene matches: 10. The CDR3 has 15 residues. CDR1 is SGHVS and CDR2 is FQNEAQ in the germline V gene. DNA of the CDR3: TGTGCCAGCAGCCTACACCGGGACAGGCAAGAAAAACTGTTTTTT. Translated, it gives CASSLHRDRQEKLFF. The entire variable domain, with the rest obtained from reference TRBV7-8 and TRBJ1-4, is as follows: GAGVSQSPRYKVAKRGQDVALRCDPISGHVSLFWYQQALGQGPEFLTYFQNEAQLDKSGLPSDRFFAERPEGSVSTLKIQRTQQEDSAVYLCASSLHRDRQEKLFFGSGTQLSVL.

The chain is built from TRBV5-6 and TRBJ2-3; 7 bases fit TRBD1. Germline loops: CDR1 SGHDT, CDR2 YYEEEE. Trimming at V came to 2 bases and at J to 2 bases, leaving 11 bases not matched to a gene. The CDR3 contains 17 residues. The chain's CDR3 is CASSFRETGPFTDTQYF. The CDR3, as DNA: TGTGCCAGCAGCTTTCGTGAGACAGGGCCCTTCACAGATACGCAGTATTTT.

This clone was seen once. The chain carries TRBV27 and TRBJ1-1, with TRBD1 as a possible D gene (6 bases). CDR3 size: 15 residues. CDR1 MNHEY and CDR2 SMNVEV come from the germline V gene (reference sequence). Trimming stripped 4 bases from V and 6 bases from J, with 18 bases between. The CDR3 region has the DNA TGTGCCAGCAGTTCCGACACCAGGGGAAAGGCTGAAGCTTTCTTT. Translated: CASSSDTRGKAEAFF.

The V and J genes are TRBV4-1 and TRBJ2-6; perhaps TRBD1 as D (6 bases). This CDR3 is 21 amino acids long. Germline loops: CDR1 MGHRA, CDR2 YSYEKL. V lost 3 bases to trimming and J lost 0 bases, with 24 bases between them. CDR3 protein: CASSHHLKQGFPLSGANVLTF. The CDR3 DNA reads TGCGCCAGCAGCCACCACCTAAAACAGGGATTTCCACTCTCTGGGGCCAACGTCCTGACTTTC.

V usage is TRBV2 and J usage is TRBJ1-1; D gene uncertain. Trimming took off 6 bases at V and 1 base at J, with 12 bases between the two ends. This CDR3 is 14 amino acids long. The V gene's germline CDR1 is SNHLY and CDR2 FYNNEI. CDR3 DNA sequence: TGTGCCAGCAGCGCCACGGGAGGGAACACTGAAGCTTTCTTT. Protein product: CASSATGGNTEAFF.

This chain joins TRBV5-1 and TRBJ2-1; D is possibly TRBD2 (6 bases). CDR3 length equals 16 residues. Germline V gives CDR1 SGHRS, CDR2 YFSETQ. The V and J ends lost 4 bases and 6 bases respectively, with 20 bases between them. CDR3 sequence: CASSLLIRGDSNEQFF. CDR3 nucleotides: TGCGCCAGCAGCCTCCTTATCCGCGGGGATTCCAATGAGCAGTTCTTC.

V is TRBV7-6 and J is TRBJ1-3; 7 bases agree with TRBD1. CDR1 is SGHVS, CDR2 FNYEAQ, per germline. Losses at the gene ends were 5 bases for V and 0 bases for J; bases not matched to a gene: 7. The CDR3 covers 16 residues. The CDR3: CASSRGTVSSGNTIYF. The CDR3 bases are TGTGCCAGCAGCCGAGGGACAGTGAGCTCTGGAAACACCATATATTTT. Supplemented by reference TRBV7-6 and TRBJ1-3, the full variable domain reads GAGVSQSPRYKVTKRGQDVALRCDPISGHVSLYWYRQALGQGPEFLTYFNYEAQQDKSGLPNDRFSAERPEGSISTLTIQRTEQRDSAMYRCASSRGTVSSGNTIYFGEGSWLTVV.

This clone appeared a single time. The J gene is TRBJ1-5, the V gene TRBV12-3 or TRBV12-4; D ambiguous. The V end lost 7 bases, the J end lost 3 bases, and 10 bases lay between the germline ends. The CDR3 is 13 amino acids. The CDR3, as DNA: TGTGCCAGCACGCGCTCCAACAATCAGCCCCAGCATTTT. Its translation: CASTRSNNQPQHF.

The chain links TRBV12-3 or TRBV12-4 to TRBJ1-1; D possibly corresponds to TRBD1 (6 bases). The CDR3 totals 13 residues. The V and J ends lost 6 bases and 2 bases respectively, with 10 bases between them. CDR3 sequence reads: CASRTGTNTEAFF. The CDR3 bases are TGTGCCAGCAGGACCGGGACAAACACTGAAGCTTTCTTT.

V and J are TRBV7-3 and TRBJ2-1, with 7 positions matching TRBD2. Per the germline V gene, CDR1 is SGHTA and CDR2 is FQGTGA. Germline trimming cut 4 bases from V and 8 bases from J; bases unmatched to any gene: 5. The CDR3 totals 13 residues. The CDR3 sequence is CASSSLRGDEQFF. CDR3 sequence (DNA): TGTGCCAGCAGCTCGCTTCGGGGGGATGAGCAGTTCTTC.

The genes are TRBV7-9 and TRBJ1-2; no clear D gene. Trimming pared 5 bases from V and 3 bases from J, leaving 13 bases between. The germline V gene has CDR1 SEHNR and CDR2 FQNEAQ (reference sequence). The CDR3 runs to 14 residues. DNA of the CDR3: TGTGCCAGCAGCCCGGGTGGGAGTTACTATGGCTACACCTTC. The encoded protein is CASSPGGSYYGYTF. Full variable domain (missing parts from reference TRBV7-9 and TRBJ1-2): DTGVSQNPRHKITKRGQNVTFRCDPISEHNRLYWYRQTLGQGPEFLTYFQNEAQLEKSRLLSDRFSAERPKGSFSTLEIQRTEQGDSAMYLCASSPGGSYYGYTFGSGTRLTVV.

CDR3 in amino acids: CASSTDYMNTEAFF. DNA for the CDR3: TGTGCCAGCAGCACAGACTACATGAACACTGAAGCTTTCTTT. The chain links TRBV27 to TRBJ1-1; D ambiguous. This CDR3 spans 14 amino acids. Germline V gives CDR1 MNHEY, CDR2 SMNVEV (reference sequence). The V end was cut by 6 bases, the J end by 0 bases, with 11 bases between.

The chain employs TRBV7-9 and TRBJ1-3, with a weak D call TRBD1 (5 bases). The germline V gene has CDR1 SEHNR and CDR2 FQNEAQ (reference sequence). Trimming took off 3 bases at V and 7 bases at J, with 10 bases between the two ends. This CDR3 region has 13 residues. CDR3: CASSFGGSNTIYF. CDR3 nucleotide sequence: TGTGCCAGCAGCTTCGGGGGAAGTAACACCATATATTTT.

The chain is built from TRBV2 and TRBJ2-5; TRBD2 aligns across 9 bases. The CDR3 sequence is 16 residues long. The V gene end was trimmed by 7 bases and the J gene end by 1 base; junction bases not matched to a gene: 10. Germline V lookup: CDR1 SNHLY, CDR2 FYNNEI. The CDR3 protein is CASTLRTSEGQETQYF. The CDR3 nucleotides are TGTGCCAGCACTTTGAGGACTAGCGAGGGCCAAGAGACCCAGTACTTC. Full variable domain (rest looked up from reference TRBV2 and TRBJ2-5): EPEVTQTPSHQVTQMGQEVILRCVPISNHLYFYWYRQILGQKVEFLVSFYNNEISEKSEIFDDQFSVERPDGSNFTLKIRSTKLEDSAMYFCASTLRTSEGQETQYFGPGTRLLVL.

This chain connects TRBV19 to TRBJ1-2; weak D call: TRBD1 (6 bases). Trimming cost V 10 bases and J 2 bases, with 17 bases left between them. The CDR3 is 14 amino acids. Germline-derived CDR1 and CDR2 are LNHDA and SQIVND (reference sequence). As DNA, the CDR3 is TGTGCCACAAGAAATAACAGGGCGAACTATGGCTACACCTTC. It encodes CATRNNRANYGYTF.

This clone was detected a few times. The genes are TRBV11-2 and TRBJ1-2; 7 bases line up with TRBD1. This CDR3 comprises 19 residues. V gave up 1 base and J gave up 4 bases; unmatched junction bases: 18. Germline V CDR1 and CDR2: SGHAT, FQNNGV. The CDR3 DNA reads TGTGCCAGCAGCTTAGGATCCGGGACAGAAATCAAATCAATCTATGGCTACACCTTC. Residues: CASSLGSGTEIKSIYGYTF.

DNA for the CDR3: TGCGCCAGCAAAGCGGGGGCCCCCTTCACAGATACGCAGTATTTT. Protein: CASKAGAPFTDTQYF. The chain couples TRBV5-1 to TRBJ2-3; 8 bases fit TRBD2. Germline loops: CDR1 SGHRS, CDR2 YFSETQ. The CDR3 runs to 15 residues. Trimming removed 6 bases from V and 2 bases from J; junction bases left unmatched: 8.